Listed here are 19 T cell receptor beta chains from one sample, sequenced in a study of blood T cells in healthy people across ages. A J-beta primer mix and a sample-barcoded 5' primer were used in a second PCR of roughly 7 to 12 cycles. One entry per CDR3 protein results from TCRdb running MiXCR on the 5' RACE reads. The sample holds about 1.5 million distinct CDR3 sequences, roughly two fifths seen once. The sample was blood. The receptors come from a woman between 18 and 29 years old in good health.

The J gene is TRBJ2-5, the V gene TRBV11-2, with a tentative D call TRBD2 (6 bases). Deletions cut 5 bases from V and 2 bases from J, with 18 bases between. The CDR3 is 16 amino acids. Germline-derived CDR1 and CDR2 are SGHAT and FQNNGV. The CDR3 spells CASSTATRILQETQYF. CDR3 bases: TGTGCCAGCAGCACCGCGACTAGGATCCTACAAGAGACCCAGTACTTC.

The chain joins TRBV15 to TRBJ2-1; D remains unclear. In germline, CDR1 is LNHNV, CDR2 YYDKDF (reference sequence). Trimming shortened V by 2 bases and J by 6 bases, and 11 bases separated the two germline ends. The CDR3 extends over 14 amino acids. The CDR3, as DNA: TGTGCCACCAGCAGATCCGCGGAGATCAATGAGCAGTTCTTC. Translated, it gives CATSRSAEINEQFF. Full variable domain (outside the CDR3, taken from reference TRBV15 and TRBJ2-1): DAMVIQNPRYQVTQFGKPVTLSCSQTLNHNVMYWYQQKSSQAPKLLFHYYDKDFNNEADTPDNFQSRRPNTSFCFLDIRSPGLGDTAMYLCATSRSAEINEQFFGPGTRLTVL.

This clonotype was observed a few times. V gene TRBV12-3 or TRBV12-4 combines with J gene TRBJ2-5; 11 nucleotides line up with TRBD2. The trim removed 6 bases at V and 5 bases at J, leaving 14 bases unmatched. The CDR3 loop spans 17 amino acids. CDR3 nucleotides: TGTGCCAGCAGCCCCCTGGGCCTAGCGGGAGGTTGGGAGACCCAGTACTTC. This codes for CASSPLGLAGGWETQYF.

The chain links TRBV7-8 to TRBJ2-7; 7 positions agree with TRBD2. The V gene end was trimmed by 5 bases and the J gene end by 3 bases; junction bases not matched to a gene: 7. The CDR3 length is 14 residues. Germline CDR1 and CDR2: SGHVS and FQNEAQ. The CDR3 is CASSPKRTSYEQYF. The CDR3 DNA sequence: TGTGCCAGCAGCCCCAAACGGACTAGCTACGAGCAGTACTTC.

This chain uses TRBV20-1 with TRBJ1-5, with D maybe TRBD1 (6 bases). There are 16 residues in the CDR3. Per germline, CDR1 DFQATT and CDR2 SNEGSKA (reference sequence). The V gene lost 2 bases and the J gene lost 0 bases, with 14 bases spanning the gap. The CDR3 DNA reads TGCAGTGCTAGACAGGACAGAGGATTTAGCAATCAGCCCCAGCATTTT. It is translated as CSARQDRGFSNQPQHF.

The chain couples TRBV27 to TRBJ1-1, with 7 bases lining up with TRBD1. This CDR3 has 16 residues. The germline V gene has CDR1 MNHEY and CDR2 SMNVEV (reference sequence). V lost 3 bases and J lost 1; bases outside the gene matches: 8. CDR3 amino acids: CASSLTRGRGNTEAFF. The DNA for the CDR3 is TGTGCCAGCAGTTTGACGAGGGGGCGGGGGAACACTGAAGCTTTCTTT.

As for this clonotype: A much larger clone sits a single nucleotide away, making a read error possible. The V call is TRBV4-3, the J call TRBJ2-5, with 10 positions matching TRBD1. The V gene's germline CDR1 is LGHNA and CDR2 YSLEER. The junction had 15 bases not matched to a gene; V was cut back by 3 bases and J by 11 bases. There are 16 residues in the CDR3. In nucleotides, the CDR3 is TGCGCCAGCAGCCACCCCGGGACAGGGGACTACAATGAGCAGTACTTC. Protein: CASSHPGTGDYNEQYF.

As regards this clonotype: The junction departs from germline at one end; a sequencing error may be responsible. The CDR3 here is CASSYSGRLNQPRHF. The CDR3 bases are TGTGCCAGCAGTTACTCGGGCAGGCTCAATCAGCCCCGGCATTTT. The chain links TRBV6-2 or TRBV6-3 to TRBJ1-5, with D unresolved. This CDR3 is built from 15 residues. Germline CDR1 is MNHEY and CDR2 is SVGEGT.

The table lists this clonotype with a few counts. This chain joins TRBV29-1 and TRBJ2-1; 8 bases match TRBD1. CDR3 length equals 15 residues. J was trimmed by 0 bases and V by 6 bases; bases with no gene match: 7. CDR1 is SQVTM and CDR2 is ANQGSEA in the germline V gene. The CDR3 nucleotides are TGCAGCGTGGCCGGACAGGGCAGCTCCTACAATGAGCAGTTCTTC. It specifies CSVAGQGSSYNEQFF.

The chain employs TRBV19 and TRBJ2-3, with 9 positions matching TRBD1. The germline gives CDR1 LNHDA, CDR2 SQIVND (reference sequence). The CDR3 covers 16 residues. The junction had 6 bases not matched to a gene; V was cut back by 4 bases and J by 1 base. The CDR3: CASSTRQGVRTDTQYF. The CDR3 bases are TGTGCCAGTAGTACGCGACAGGGGGTCCGCACAGATACGCAGTATTTT.

V is TRBV7-2 and J is TRBJ2-7; TRBD2 aligns across 7 bases. J gave up 7 bases and V 0 bases, and 18 bases lay outside the gene matches. The CDR3 extends over 18 amino acids. Germline CDR1 and CDR2: SGHTA and FQGNSA. The CDR3: CASSLAERLALSYNEQYF. CDR3 coding DNA: TGTGCCAGCAGCTTAGCAGAACGACTAGCTCTTTCCTACAATGAGCAGTACTTC.

The genes are TRBV2 and TRBJ1-2; the D gene is possibly TRBD1 (6 bases). CDR1 SNHLY and CDR2 FYNNEI come from the germline V gene. This CDR3 contains 13 residues. Trimming shortened V by 8 bases and J by 1 base, and 11 bases separated the two germline ends. The CDR3 DNA reads TGTGCCAGCGGGGGCTCCAATAACTATGGCTACACCTTC. Its translation: CASGGSNNYGYTF.

The chain uses TRBV29-1 and TRBJ2-1; D gene ambiguous. Judging by the DNA end, TRBJ2-7 fits better; the J call may be wrong. The CDR3 totals 14 residues. The germline V gene encodes CDR1 SQVTM and CDR2 ANQGSEA. CDR3 nucleotides: TGCAGCGTTGCAAAGAAAAGCTCCTACAATGAGCAGTACTTC. Translating it yields CSVAKKSSYNEQYF.

This clonotype was seen only a few times. The chain joins TRBV20-1 to TRBJ2-1; D is perhaps TRBD1 (6 bases). V lost 3 bases and J lost 10, with 19 bases in between. The CDR3 length is 14 residues. The V gene's germline CDR1 is DFQATT and CDR2 SNEGSKA (reference sequence). The CDR3 nucleotides are TGCAGTGCTAGTAGCCGAACAGGGTTCGACGAGCAGTTCTTC. This gives the protein CSASSRTGFDEQFF.

The chain's CDR3 is CSAILAGRFYNEQFF. Here the CDR3 DNA reads TGCAGTGCTATTCTCGCAGGGCGGTTCTACAATGAGCAGTTCTTC. The rearrangement joins TRBV20-1 to TRBJ2-1; TRBD1 is a possible D gene (5 bases). The germline V gene encodes CDR1 DFQATT and CDR2 SNEGSKA (reference sequence). There are 15 residues in the CDR3. Trimming pared 4 bases from V and 3 bases from J, leaving 16 bases between.

The chain recombines TRBV25-1 with TRBJ2-1; TRBD2 agrees at 11 bases. The CDR3 consists of 20 residues. Germline lookup yields CDR1 MGHDK and CDR2 SYGVNS. V lost 1 base to trimming and J lost 3 bases; unmatched junction nucleotides: 14. CDR3 DNA sequence: TGTGCCAGCAGTGAATCCCGAACTAGCGGGAGAGCCTTCAGCTACAATGAGCAGTTCTTC. It encodes CASSESRTSGRAFSYNEQFF.

This clonotype was counted only a few times. The chain recombines TRBV6-5 with TRBJ1-2, with 8 bases lining up with TRBD1. The ends lost 0 bases at V and 4 bases at J; junction bases unmatched: 4. The germline V gene encodes CDR1 MNHEY and CDR2 SVGAGI. This CDR3 spans 15 amino acids. The CDR3 nucleotides read TGTGCCAGCAGTTACTCGGACAGGGCTACCTATGGCTACACCTTC. Translated, it gives CASSYSDRATYGYTF.

This clonotype was recorded once. The chain recombines TRBV20-1 with TRBJ1-6, with D perhaps TRBD1 (5 bases). V was clipped by 3 bases and J by 12 bases, with 15 bases between them. CDR1 is DFQATT, CDR2 SNEGSKA, per germline (reference sequence). This CDR3 is built from 13 residues. CDR3 in amino acids: CSARGYRGLPLHF. The CDR3 nucleotides are TGCAGTGCTAGGGGCTACCGGGGCTTACCCCTCCACTTT.

About this clonotype: The junction and the germline gene differ at one end; a read error may be behind it. This chain connects TRBV29-1 to TRBJ2-3; the match to TRBD1 covers 9 bases. Germline V lookup: CDR1 SQVTM, CDR2 ANQGSEA. The CDR3 is 16 amino acids. CDR3 sequence: CSAEEGTGSRADTQYF. Here the CDR3 DNA reads TGCAGCGCTGAAGAGGGGACAGGGTCTCGTGCAGATACGCAGTATTTT.